This TCR beta chain was observed in a study of blood T cell repertoires in COVID-19. Study details: Researchers got acute and convalescent COVID-19 samples from the United States, Italy and Spain.

Sequencing was performed with immunoSEQ multiplex PCR; in TCRdb, only in-frame clones are kept and a portion is missing. The data contain fewer than 400,000 clones, around nine tenths of them singletons. The CDR3 loop spans 14 amino acids. CDR1 MNHEY and CDR2 SVGAGI come from the germline V gene. V lost 6 bases, J lost 1 base, and 6 bases stayed unmatched. All enrollees were roughly 18 to 89 years old and from about 24 US areas. The TCR comes from a woman in her forties or fifties who had recovered from COVID-19. The chain couples TRBV6-5 to TRBJ2-7; 7 nucleotides agree with TRBD1. Sequencing was done on a sample of PBMCs or T cells enriched from blood (not recorded which). The CDR3 loop is CASRITGDSYEQYF. The DNA for the CDR3 is TGTGCCAGCAGGATCACAGGGGATTCCTACGAGCAGTACTTC.